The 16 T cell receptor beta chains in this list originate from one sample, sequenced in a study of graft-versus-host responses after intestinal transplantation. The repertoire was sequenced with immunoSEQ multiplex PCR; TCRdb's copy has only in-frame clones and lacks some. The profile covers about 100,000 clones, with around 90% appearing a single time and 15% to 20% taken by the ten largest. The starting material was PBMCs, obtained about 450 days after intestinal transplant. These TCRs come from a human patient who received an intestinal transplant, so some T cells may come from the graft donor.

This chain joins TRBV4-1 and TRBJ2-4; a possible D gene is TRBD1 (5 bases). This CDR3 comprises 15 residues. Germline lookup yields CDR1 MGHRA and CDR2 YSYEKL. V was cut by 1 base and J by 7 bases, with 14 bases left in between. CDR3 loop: CASSQVGQVGNIQYF. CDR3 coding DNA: TGCGCCAGCAGCCAAGTGGGGCAGGTCGGGAACATTCAGTACTTC.

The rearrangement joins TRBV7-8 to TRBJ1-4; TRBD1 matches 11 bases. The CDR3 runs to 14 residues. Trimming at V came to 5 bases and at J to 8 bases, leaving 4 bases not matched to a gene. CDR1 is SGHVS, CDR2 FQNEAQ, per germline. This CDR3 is CASSTRDRGEKLFF. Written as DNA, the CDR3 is TGTGCCAGCAGCACCCGGGACAGGGGGGAAAAACTGTTTTTT.

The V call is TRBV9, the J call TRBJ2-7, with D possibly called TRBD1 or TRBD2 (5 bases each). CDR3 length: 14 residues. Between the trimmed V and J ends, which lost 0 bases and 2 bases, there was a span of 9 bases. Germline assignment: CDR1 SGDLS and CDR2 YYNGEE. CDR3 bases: TGTGCCAGCAGCGTAGTTCCGGGACCCTACGAGCAGTACTTC. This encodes CASSVVPGPYEQYF. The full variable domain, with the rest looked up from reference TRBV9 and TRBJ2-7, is DSGVTQTPKHLITATGQRVTLRCSPRSGDLSVYWYQQSLDQGLQFLIQYYNGEERAKGNILERFSAQQFPDLHSELNLSSLELGDSALYFCASSVVPGPYEQYFGPGTRLTVT.

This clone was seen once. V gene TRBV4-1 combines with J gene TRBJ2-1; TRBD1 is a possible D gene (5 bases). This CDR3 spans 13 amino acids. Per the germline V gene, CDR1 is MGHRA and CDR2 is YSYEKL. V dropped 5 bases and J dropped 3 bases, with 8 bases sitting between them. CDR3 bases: TGCGCCAGCAGCTCAGGGTTCTACAATGAGCAGTTCTTC. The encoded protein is CASSSGFYNEQFF.

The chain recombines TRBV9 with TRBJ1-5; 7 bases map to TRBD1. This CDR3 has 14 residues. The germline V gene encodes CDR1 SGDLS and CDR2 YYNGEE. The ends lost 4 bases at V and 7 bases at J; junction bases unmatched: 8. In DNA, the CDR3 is TGTGCCAGCAGCCCCGGGACAGATGGCCAGCCCCAGCATTTT. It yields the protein CASSPGTDGQPQHF.

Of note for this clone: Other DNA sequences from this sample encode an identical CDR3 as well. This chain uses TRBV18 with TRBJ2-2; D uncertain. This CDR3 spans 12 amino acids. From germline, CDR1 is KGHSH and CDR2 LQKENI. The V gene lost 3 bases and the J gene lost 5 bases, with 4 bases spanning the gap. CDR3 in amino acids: CASSPNTGELFF. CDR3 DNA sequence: TGTGCCAGCTCACCCAATACCGGGGAGCTGTTTTTT.

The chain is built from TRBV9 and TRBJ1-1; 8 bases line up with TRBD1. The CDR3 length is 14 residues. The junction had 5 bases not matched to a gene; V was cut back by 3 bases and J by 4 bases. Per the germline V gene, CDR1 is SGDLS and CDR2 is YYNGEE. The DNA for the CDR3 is TGTGCCAGCAGCGGGGGACAGGCTCCCACTGAAGCTTTCTTT. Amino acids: CASSGGQAPTEAFF.

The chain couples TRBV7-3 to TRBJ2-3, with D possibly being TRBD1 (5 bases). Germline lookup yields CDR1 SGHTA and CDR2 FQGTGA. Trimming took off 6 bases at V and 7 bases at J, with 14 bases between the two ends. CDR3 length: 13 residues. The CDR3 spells CASRRQFPHTQYF. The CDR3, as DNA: TGTGCCAGCAGACGACAGTTCCCCCATACGCAGTATTTT.

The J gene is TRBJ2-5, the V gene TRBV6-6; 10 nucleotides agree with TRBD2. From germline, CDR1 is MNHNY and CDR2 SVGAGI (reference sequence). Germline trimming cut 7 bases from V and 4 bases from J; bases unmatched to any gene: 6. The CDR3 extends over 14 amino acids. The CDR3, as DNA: TGTGCCAGCATCCCTAGCGGGGGTGGAGAGACCCAGTACTTC. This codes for CASIPSGGGETQYF.

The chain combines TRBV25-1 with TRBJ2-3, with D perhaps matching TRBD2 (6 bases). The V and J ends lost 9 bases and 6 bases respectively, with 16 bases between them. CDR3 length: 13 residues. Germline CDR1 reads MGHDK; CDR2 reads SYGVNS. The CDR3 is CASGAGLYDTQYF. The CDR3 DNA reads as TGTGCCAGTGGGGCGGGGTTATACGATACGCAGTATTTT.

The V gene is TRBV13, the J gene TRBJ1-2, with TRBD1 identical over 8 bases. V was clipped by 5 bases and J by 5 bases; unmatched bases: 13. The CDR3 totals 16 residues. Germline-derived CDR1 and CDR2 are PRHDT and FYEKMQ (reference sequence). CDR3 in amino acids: CASSPEGDRREYGYTF. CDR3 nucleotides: TGTGCCAGCAGCCCCGAAGGGGACAGGAGAGAATATGGCTACACCTTC.

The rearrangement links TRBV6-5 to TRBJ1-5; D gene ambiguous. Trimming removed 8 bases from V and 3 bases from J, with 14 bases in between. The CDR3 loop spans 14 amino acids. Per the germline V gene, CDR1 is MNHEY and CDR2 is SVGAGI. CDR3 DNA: TGTGCCAGCCGGAGGGCAGTATCCAATCAGCCCCAGCATTTT. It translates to CASRRAVSNQPQHF.

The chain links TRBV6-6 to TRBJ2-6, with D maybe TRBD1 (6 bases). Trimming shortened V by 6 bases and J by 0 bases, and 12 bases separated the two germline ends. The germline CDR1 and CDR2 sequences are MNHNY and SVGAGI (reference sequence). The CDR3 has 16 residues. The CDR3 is CASSRDTFSGANVLTF. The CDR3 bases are TGTGCCAGCAGCCGGGACACCTTCTCTGGGGCCAACGTCCTGACTTTC.

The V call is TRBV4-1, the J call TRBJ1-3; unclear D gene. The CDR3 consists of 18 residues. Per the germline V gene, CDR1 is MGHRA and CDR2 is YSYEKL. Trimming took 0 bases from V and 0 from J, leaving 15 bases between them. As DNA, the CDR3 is TGCGCCAGCAGCCAAGATCCCCCCCCGGGGTTCTCTGGAAACACCATATATTTT. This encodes CASSQDPPPGFSGNTIYF.

CDR3 coding DNA: TGTGCCAGCAGGTCCAACCAAGTAGGTGAAGCTTTCTTT. Protein: CASRSNQVGEAFF. The chain carries TRBV27 and TRBJ1-1; the D is unclear. The CDR3 runs 13 residues. Germline CDR1 MNHEY, CDR2 SMNVEV (reference sequence). V gave up 6 bases and J gave up 7 bases, with 15 bases separating them.

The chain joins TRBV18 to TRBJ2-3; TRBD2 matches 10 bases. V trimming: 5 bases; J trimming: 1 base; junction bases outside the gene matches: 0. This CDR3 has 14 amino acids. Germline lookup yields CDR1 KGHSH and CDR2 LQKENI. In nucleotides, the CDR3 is TGTGCCAGCTCAGGACTAGCGGGCACAGATACGCAGTATTTT. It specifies CASSGLAGTDTQYF.